This T cell receptor beta chain was retrieved from a study of OX40 agonist ivuxolimab in advanced cancers. As for the study in general: Patients were given ivuxolimab, an antibody that agonizes OX40 (CD134). Study-level findings and limits: Some of the lowest clonal expansion was seen in partial responders at 0.1-3.0 mg/kg.

Concerning this clone itself: The antigen remains unidentified.

The CDR3 length is 15 residues. J was trimmed by 6 bases and V by 2 bases; bases with no gene match: 8. The germline V gene has CDR1 MNHEY and CDR2 SVGAGI. TCRdb's table, derived via immunoSEQ multiplex PCR, lists solely in-frame clones and lacks some. The repertoire has fewer than 65,000 clones, roughly 84% of them found once; the top ten carry around 26%. The chain carries TRBV6-5 and TRBJ1-2, with 8 bases that match TRBD1. The sample consisted of CD4+ or CD8+ T cells sorted from blood, taken in a trial of the OX40 agonist ivuxolimab. The source is an adult with an advanced solid tumor such as melanoma, head and neck, liver or kidney cancer. In DNA, the CDR3 is TGTGCCAGCAGTTACAGAGCGGGACAGGATAATGGCTACACCTTC. Translation: CASSYRAGQDNGYTF.